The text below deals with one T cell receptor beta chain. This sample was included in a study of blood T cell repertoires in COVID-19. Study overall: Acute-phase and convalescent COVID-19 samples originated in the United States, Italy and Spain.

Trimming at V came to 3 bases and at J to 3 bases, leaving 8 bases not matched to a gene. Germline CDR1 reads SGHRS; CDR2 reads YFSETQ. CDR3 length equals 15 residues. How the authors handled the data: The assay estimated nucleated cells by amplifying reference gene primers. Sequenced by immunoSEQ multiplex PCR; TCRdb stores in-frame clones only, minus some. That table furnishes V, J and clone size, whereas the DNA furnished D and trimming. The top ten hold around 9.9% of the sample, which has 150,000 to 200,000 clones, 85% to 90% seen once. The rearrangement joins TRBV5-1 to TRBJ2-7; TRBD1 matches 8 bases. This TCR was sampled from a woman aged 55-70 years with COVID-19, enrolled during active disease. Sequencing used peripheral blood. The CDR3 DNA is TGCGCCAGCAGCTCAGGGACAGGTCCCATCTACGAGCAGTACTTC. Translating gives CASSSGTGPIYEQYF.